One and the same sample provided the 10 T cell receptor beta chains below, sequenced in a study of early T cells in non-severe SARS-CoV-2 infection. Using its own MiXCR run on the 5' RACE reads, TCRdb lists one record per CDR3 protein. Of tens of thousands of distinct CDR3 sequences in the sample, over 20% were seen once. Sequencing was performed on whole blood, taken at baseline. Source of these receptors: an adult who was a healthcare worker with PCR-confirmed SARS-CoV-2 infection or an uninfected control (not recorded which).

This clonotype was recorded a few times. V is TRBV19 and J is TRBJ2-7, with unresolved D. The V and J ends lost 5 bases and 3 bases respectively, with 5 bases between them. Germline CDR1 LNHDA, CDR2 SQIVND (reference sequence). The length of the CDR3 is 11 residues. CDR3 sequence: CASSSHYEQYF. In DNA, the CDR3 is TGTGCCAGTAGTTCTCACTACGAGCAGTACTTC.

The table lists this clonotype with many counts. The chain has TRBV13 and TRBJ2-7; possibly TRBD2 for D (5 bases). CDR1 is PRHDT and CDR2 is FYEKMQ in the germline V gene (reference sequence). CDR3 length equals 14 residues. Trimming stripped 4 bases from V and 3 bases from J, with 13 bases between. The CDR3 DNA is TGTGCCAGCAGCTCCCGTTTGAGGGACTACGAGCAGTACTTC. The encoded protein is CASSSRLRDYEQYF.

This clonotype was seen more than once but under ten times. The CDR3 reads CASSRQSGNQPQHF. DNA for the CDR3: TGTGCCAGCAGCAGACAGTCGGGCAATCAGCCCCAGCATTTT. This chain uses TRBV7-8 with TRBJ1-5; maybe TRBD1 (5 bases). Germline V gene sequence: CDR1 SGHVS, CDR2 FQNEAQ. The CDR3 spans 14 residues. V dropped 5 bases and J dropped 2 bases, with 10 bases sitting between them.

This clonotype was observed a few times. CDR3 coding DNA: TGTGCCATCAGTGAGTTTGTCTCAGGGGACTACAATGAGCAGTTCTTC. It encodes CAISEFVSGDYNEQFF. V and J are TRBV10-3 and TRBJ2-1; D is possibly TRBD1 (6 bases). V was clipped by 1 base and J by 3 bases, with 13 bases between them. Looked up from germline, CDR1 is ENHRY and CDR2 is SYGVKD. The CDR3 loop spans 16 amino acids.

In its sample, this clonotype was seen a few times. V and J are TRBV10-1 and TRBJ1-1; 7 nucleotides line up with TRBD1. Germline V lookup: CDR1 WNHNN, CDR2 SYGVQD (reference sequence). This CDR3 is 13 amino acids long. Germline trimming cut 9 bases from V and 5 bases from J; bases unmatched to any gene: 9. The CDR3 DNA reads TGCGCCAGTGTAGACAGGGAAAAGACTGAAGCTTTCTTT. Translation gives CASVDREKTEAFF.

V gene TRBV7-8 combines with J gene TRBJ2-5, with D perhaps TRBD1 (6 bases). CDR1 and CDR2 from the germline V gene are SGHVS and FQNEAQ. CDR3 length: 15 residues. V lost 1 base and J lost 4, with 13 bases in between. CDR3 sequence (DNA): TGTGCCAGCAGCTTAGGACAGGAGGTTGGAGAGACCCAGTACTTC. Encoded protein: CASSLGQEVGETQYF.

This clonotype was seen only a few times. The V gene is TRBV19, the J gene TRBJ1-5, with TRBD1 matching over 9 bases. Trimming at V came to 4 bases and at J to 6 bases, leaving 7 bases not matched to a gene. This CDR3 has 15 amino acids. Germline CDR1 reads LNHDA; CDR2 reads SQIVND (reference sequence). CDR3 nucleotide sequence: TGTGCCAGTAGTACCCCCGTGACAGGGGGTCAGCCCCAGCATTTT. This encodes CASSTPVTGGQPQHF.

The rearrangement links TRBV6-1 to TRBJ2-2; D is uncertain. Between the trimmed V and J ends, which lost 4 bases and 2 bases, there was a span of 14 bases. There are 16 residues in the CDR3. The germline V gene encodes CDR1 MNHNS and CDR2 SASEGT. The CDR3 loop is CASSGGVHLNTGELFF. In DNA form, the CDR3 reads TGTGCCAGCAGTGGTGGGGTACACCTTAACACCGGGGAGCTGTTTTTT.

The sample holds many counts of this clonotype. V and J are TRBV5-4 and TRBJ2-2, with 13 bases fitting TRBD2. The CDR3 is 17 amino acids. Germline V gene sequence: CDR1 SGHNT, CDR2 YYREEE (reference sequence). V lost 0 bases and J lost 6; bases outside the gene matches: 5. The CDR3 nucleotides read TGTGCCAGCAGCTTGGTCGGACTAGCGGGGGTAGCCGGGGAGCTGTTTTTT. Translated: CASSLVGLAGVAGELFF.

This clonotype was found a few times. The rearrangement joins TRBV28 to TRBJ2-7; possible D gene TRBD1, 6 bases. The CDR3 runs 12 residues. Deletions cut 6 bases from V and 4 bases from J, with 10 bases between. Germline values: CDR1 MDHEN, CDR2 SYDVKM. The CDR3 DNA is TGTGCCAGCAGCGCACAGGGATACGAGCAGTACTTC. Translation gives CASSAQGYEQYF.